These T cell receptor beta chains were read from a single sample in a study of shared clonotypes between healthy human individuals. Generated by immunoSEQ multiplex PCR, the TCRdb table keeps only in-frame clones and is missing some. The sample consists of roughly 1,500,000 clones, 98% to 99% of them appearing once. Sequenced input: naive CD4+ T cells sorted from blood. These receptor sequences come from a man aged 30 to 39 in good health. CDR3s leave out the opening cysteine and the closing phenylalanine or tryptophan.

j_gene: TRBJ1-2
v_gene: TRBV7-9
CDR3aa: ASSLRPEQGNYGYT

j_gene: TRBJ2-5
v_gene: TRBV5-1
CDR3aa: ASSLTRQETQY

j_gene: TRBJ2-1
v_gene: TRBV5-4
CDR3aa: ASRGDLPDYNEQF

j_gene: TRBJ2-1
v_gene: TRBV14
CDR3aa: ASSQEGPGLAGKQF

j_gene: TRBJ2-1
v_gene: TRBV4-1
CDR3aa: ASSQDASGRVGTYNEQF

j_gene: TRBJ2-2
v_gene: TRBV5-4
CDR3aa: ASSQGQGRVTGELF

j_gene: TRBJ2-1
v_gene: TRBV7-7
CDR3aa: ASSPGTGAKEQF

j_gene: TRBJ2-5
v_gene: TRBV6-5
CDR3aa: ASSYPPTETQY

j_gene: TRBJ2-1
v_gene: TRBV14
CDR3aa: ASTPLAGGYNEQF

j_gene: TRBJ1-3
v_gene: TRBV11-2
CDR3aa: ASSLVARASSGNTIY

j_gene: TRBJ2-7
v_gene: TRBV15
CDR3aa: ATSRGGNYEQY

j_gene: TRBJ2-7
v_gene: TRBV29-1
CDR3aa: SVEYRGQVTYEQY

j_gene: TRBJ1-5
v_gene: TRBV18
CDR3aa: ASSPTGGNQPQH

j_gene: TRBJ2-2
v_gene: TRBV7-3
CDR3aa: ASSRNSGRSSGELF

j_gene: TRBJ2-3
v_gene: TRBV11-2
CDR3aa: ASSPDSGRAWDTQY

j_gene: TRBJ1-5
v_gene: TRBV21-1
CDR3aa: ASSKATAQGATYYSNQPQH

j_gene: TRBJ2-7
v_gene: TRBV30
CDR3aa: AWTRGYEQY

j_gene: TRBJ1-3
v_gene: TRBV14
CDR3aa: ASSQDTDWRTGNTIY

j_gene: TRBJ2-7
v_gene: TRBV5-6
CDR3aa: ASSSYRGRLEQY

j_gene: TRBJ1-1
v_gene: TRBV5-1
CDR3aa: ASSGQGGDTEAF

j_gene: TRBJ2-7
v_gene: TRBV19
CDR3aa: ASSPLGLADFYEQY

j_gene: TRBJ1-3
v_gene: TRBV10-3
CDR3aa: AISDPGESSGNTIY

j_gene: TRBJ2-1
v_gene: TRBV7-6
CDR3aa: ASSLGRGYSLQNEQF

j_gene: TRBJ2-6
v_gene: TRBV25-1
CDR3aa: ASSDARGANVLT

j_gene: TRBJ2-3
v_gene: TRBV19
CDR3aa: ATKALAGGSTDTQY

j_gene: TRBJ1-3
v_gene: TRBV5-5
CDR3aa: ASSLSGNSGNTIY

j_gene: TRBJ2-7
v_gene: TRBV28
CDR3aa: ASRQEQGPIYEQY

j_gene: TRBJ2-1
v_gene: TRBV11-3
CDR3aa: ASSLDHPSGRDNEQF

j_gene: TRBJ2-6
v_gene: TRBV6-6
CDR3aa: ASSYRQGTGANVLT

j_gene: TRBJ2-1
v_gene: TRBV19
CDR3aa: ASSILGTSGRTEQF

j_gene: TRBJ2-7
v_gene: TRBV15
CDR3aa: ATSRDYAGLRYEQY

j_gene: TRBJ2-7
v_gene: TRBV6-5
CDR3aa: ASSYPGSGYEQY

j_gene: TRBJ1-5
v_gene: TRBV27
CDR3aa: ASSRVPSQPQH

j_gene: TRBJ2-5
v_gene: TRBV6-1
CDR3aa: ASSRDPTPETQY

j_gene: TRBJ2-3
v_gene: TRBV5-1
CDR3aa: ASSLGTSGRAADTQY

j_gene: TRBJ1-1
v_gene: TRBV29-1
CDR3aa: SVASGWGMNTEAF

j_gene: TRBJ1-2
v_gene: TRBV7-3
CDR3aa: ASSPTVDRVYGYT

j_gene: TRBJ2-6
v_gene: TRBV9
CDR3aa: ASTPRDSPLWANVLT

j_gene: TRBJ2-6
v_gene: TRBV7-8
CDR3aa: ASSSRGANVLT

j_gene: TRBJ1-5
v_gene: TRBV30
CDR3aa: AWNQGGNQPQH